There are many counts of the clone carrying this T cell receptor beta chain. Its antigen remains unidentified. The sample originates from a study of T cells in Graves' hyperthyroidism and ophthalmopathy. The V gene end was trimmed by 7 bases and the J gene end by 5 bases; junction bases not matched to a gene: 10. The CDR3 is 13 amino acids. In germline, CDR1 is SQVTM, CDR2 ANQGSEA. Study conclusions and caveats: Most clonotypes expanded in thyroid above 0.001 were likewise present in blood. Ophthalmopathy and stable hyperthyroidism were separated by a 13 V-J model.

Subjects with ophthalmopathy showed a Clinical Activity Score no lower than 3, a NOSPECS grade no lower than 4, and a duration shorter than 3 months. The TCR beta CDR3 regions underwent amplification using RNA transcripts as the source. A first-round RT-PCR of the TCR CDR3 used the HTBI primer set. TCRdb independently ran MiXCR on the multiplex PCR reads; one entry per CDR3 protein. The sample includes more than 500,000 distinct CDR3 sequences, around 15% of them seen just once. Sequencing was done on a sample of blood. This rearrangement joins TRBV29-1 to TRBJ1-1, with 7 bases matching TRBD1. The receptor comes from a woman aged 40 to 50 with Graves' ophthalmopathy. As DNA, the CDR3 is TGCAGCGCAGGGGGGACCTGGAGTACTGAAGCTTTCTTT. Amino acid sequence: CSAGGTWSTEAFF.